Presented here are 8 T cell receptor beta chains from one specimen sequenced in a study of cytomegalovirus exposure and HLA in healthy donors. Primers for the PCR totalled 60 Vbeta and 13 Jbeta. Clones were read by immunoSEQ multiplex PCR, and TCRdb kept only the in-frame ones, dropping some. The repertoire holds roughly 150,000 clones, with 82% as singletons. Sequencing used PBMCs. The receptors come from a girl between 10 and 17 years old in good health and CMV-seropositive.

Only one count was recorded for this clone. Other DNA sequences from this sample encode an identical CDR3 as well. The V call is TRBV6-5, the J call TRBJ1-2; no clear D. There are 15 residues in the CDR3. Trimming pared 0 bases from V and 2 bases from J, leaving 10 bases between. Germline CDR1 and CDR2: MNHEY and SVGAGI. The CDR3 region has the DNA TGTGCCAGCAGTTACTCCAGCGGTTCCAACTATGGCTACACCTTC. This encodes CASSYSSGSNYGYTF.

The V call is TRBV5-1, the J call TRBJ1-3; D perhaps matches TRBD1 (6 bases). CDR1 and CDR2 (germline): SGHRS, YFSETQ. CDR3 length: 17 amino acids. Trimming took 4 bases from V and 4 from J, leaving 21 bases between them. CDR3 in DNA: TGCGCCAGCAGCCCCAACCCCCTCACAGGGATCGGAAACACCATATATTTT. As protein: CASSPNPLTGIGNTIYF.

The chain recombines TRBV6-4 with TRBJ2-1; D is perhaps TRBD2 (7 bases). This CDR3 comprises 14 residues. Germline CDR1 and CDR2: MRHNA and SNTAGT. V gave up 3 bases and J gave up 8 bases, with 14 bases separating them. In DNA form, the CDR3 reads TGTGCCAGCAGTGAAAACGGGGGGCACCATGAGCAGTTCTTC. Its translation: CASSENGGHHEQFF.

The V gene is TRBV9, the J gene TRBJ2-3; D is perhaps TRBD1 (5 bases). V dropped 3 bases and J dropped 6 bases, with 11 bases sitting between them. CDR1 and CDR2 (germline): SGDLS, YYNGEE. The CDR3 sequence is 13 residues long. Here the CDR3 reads CASSEGFWDTQYF. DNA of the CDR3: TGTGCCAGCAGCGAGGGGTTTTGGGATACGCAGTATTTT.

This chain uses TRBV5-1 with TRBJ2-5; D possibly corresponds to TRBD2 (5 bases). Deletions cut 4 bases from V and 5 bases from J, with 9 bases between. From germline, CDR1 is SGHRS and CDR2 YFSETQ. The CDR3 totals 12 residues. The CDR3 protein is CASSPEGETQYF. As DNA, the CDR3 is TGCGCCAGCAGCCCCGAGGGTGAGACCCAGTACTTC.

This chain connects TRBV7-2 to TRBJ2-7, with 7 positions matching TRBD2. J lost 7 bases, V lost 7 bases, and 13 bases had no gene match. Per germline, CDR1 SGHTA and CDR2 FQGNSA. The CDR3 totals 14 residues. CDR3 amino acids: CASTMGGMSPEQYF. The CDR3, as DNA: TGTGCCAGCACCATGGGGGGGATGTCTCCGGAGCAGTACTTC.

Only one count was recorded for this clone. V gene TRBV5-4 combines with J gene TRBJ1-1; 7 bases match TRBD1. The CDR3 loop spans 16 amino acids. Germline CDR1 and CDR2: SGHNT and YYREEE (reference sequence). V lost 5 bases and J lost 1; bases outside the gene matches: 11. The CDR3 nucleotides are TGTGCCAGCAGTTCCGACAAAAGGACAGGGAACACTGAAGCTTTCTTT. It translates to CASSSDKRTGNTEAFF. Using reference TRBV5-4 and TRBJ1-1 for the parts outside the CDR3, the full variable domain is ETGVTQSPTHLIKTRGQQVTLRCSSQSGHNTVSWYQQALGQGPQFIFQYYREEENGRGNFPPRFSGLQFPNYSSELNVNALELDDSALYLCASSSDKRTGNTEAFFGQGTRLTVV.

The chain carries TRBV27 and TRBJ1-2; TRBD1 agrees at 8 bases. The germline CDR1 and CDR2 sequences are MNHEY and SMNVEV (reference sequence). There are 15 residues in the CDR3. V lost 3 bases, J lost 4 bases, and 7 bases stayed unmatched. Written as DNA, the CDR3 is TGTGCCAGCAGTTTCAACAGGGGGGAAAGCTATGGCTACACCTTC. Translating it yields CASSFNRGESYGYTF.